This is a list of T cell receptor beta chains from one sample in a study of blood T cell repertoires in COVID-19. Sequenced by immunoSEQ multiplex PCR; TCRdb stores in-frame clones only, minus some. In the table there are hundreds of thousands of clones, approximately 88% of which are singletons. The sample comprised peripheral blood. The source of these receptors is a man in his forties with acute or convalescent COVID-19. Each CDR3 is given with its conserved first and last residue. A D gene is named only where the DNA matches it firmly. The size entry is marked missing in some rows and otherwise reads once, few, many or a size class.

size,V,D,J,DNA,CDR3
NA,TRBV23-1,NA,TRBJ2-7,TGCGCACAGTGCCTTACCGTGGGGACCGGGAGCTCCTACGAGCAGTACTTC,CAQCLTVGTGSSYEQYF
NA,TRBV6-4,TRBD1,TRBJ2-3,TGTGCCAGCAGTGAAGCAGGGGGCGACTCAGATACGCAGTATTTT,CASSEAGGDSDTQYF
NA,TRBV4-2,NA,TRBJ2-7,TGTGCCAGCAGCCAAGATCTTAGCGGCTACGAGCAGTACTTC,CASSQDLSGYEQYF
NA,TRBV9,NA,TRBJ2-2,TGTGCCAGCAGCCCCGCAGTCGCGAACACCGGGGAGCTGTTTTTT,CASSPAVANTGELFF
once,TRBV11-2,TRBD2,TRBJ2-1,TGTGCCAGCAGCCTGACTAGCGGGAACAATGAGCAGTTCTTC,CASSLTSGNNEQFF
NA,TRBV19,NA,TRBJ1-2,TGTGCCAGTAGGGACAGAACTAACTATGGCTACACCTTC,CASRDRTNYGYTF
NA,TRBV18,TRBD2,TRBJ2-1,TGTGCCAGCTCTCCTAGACCCCTGACCGGGGGGAGCTCCTACAATGAGCAGTTCTTC,CASSPRPLTGGSSYNEQFF
NA,TRBV11-2,TRBD1,TRBJ1-1,TGTGCCAGCAGCTCCCTCAGGGGGCGCATTGGAGCTTTCTTT,CASSSLRGRIGAFF
NA,TRBV28,NA,TRBJ1-2,TGTGCCAGCAGCCCAACCCTAGGTGGCTACACCTTC,CASSPTLGGYTF
NA,TRBV2,NA,TRBJ1-5,TGTGCCAGCAGGACCGGAGGCCAACGGGATCAGCCCCAGCATTTT,CASRTGGQRDQPQHF
NA,TRBV2,NA,TRBJ1-2,TGTGCCAGCAGTGAGGTCGCAGGGGTAAATGGTGGCTACACCTTC,CASSEVAGVNGGYTF
NA,TRBV24-1,TRBD1,TRBJ2-7,TGTGCCACCAGTGCCTCACAGGGGGCACTTGAGCAGTACTTC,CATSASQGALEQYF
NA,TRBV5-1,NA,TRBJ2-7,TGCGCCAGCAGCTTGGCCCTGTCAACAGGCGAGCAGTACTTC,CASSLALSTGEQYF
NA,TRBV15,NA,TRBJ2-2,TGTGCCACCAGCAGTACCGGAGGCACCGGGGAGCTGTTTTTT,CATSSTGGTGELFF
NA,TRBV19,NA,TRBJ2-1,TGTGCCAGTAGTAATATTAATGAGCAGTTCTTC,CASSNINEQFF
NA,TRBV5-4,TRBD2,TRBJ2-1,TGTGCCAGCAGCTTATTAGCGGGAGGCCTTCACAATGAGCAGTTCTTC,CASSLLAGGLHNEQFF
NA,TRBV19,NA,TRBJ2-3,TGTGCCACTCGCAGCGGGCTGTACACAGATACGCAGTATTTT,CATRSGLYTDTQYF
NA,TRBV5-1,NA,TRBJ1-3,TGCGCCAGCAGCTTAGAGCCCCCCCGGACACCTGGAAACACCATATATTTT,CASSLEPPRTPGNTIYF